These 25 T cell receptor beta chains share one sample of origin, sequenced in a study of shared clonotypes between healthy human individuals. The method was immunoSEQ multiplex PCR; TCRdb's version includes in-frame clones alone and lacks a portion of them. The sample has about 510,000 clones, approximately 79% seen once. The specimen sequenced was PBMCs. These receptors came from a woman between 40 and 50 years old in good health. Some clones in this sample may be carry-over from other donors' samples.

This sequence joins TRBV27 and TRBJ1-5; 8 bases match TRBD1. Germline V lookup: CDR1 MNHEY, CDR2 SMNVEV (reference sequence). The CDR3 is made up of 16 amino acids. V gave up 4 bases and J gave up 7 bases; unmatched junction bases: 12. CDR3 sequence reads: CASSSSDGQGGQPQHF. The CDR3 bases are TGTGCCAGCAGTTCATCGGACGGACAGGGTGGACAGCCCCAGCATTTT.

With regard to this clone: In the same sample, other DNA sequences code for this CDR3. The chain is built from TRBV18 and TRBJ2-1; 9 nucleotides match TRBD2. CDR3 length: 15 residues. V shed 1 base, J shed 2 bases, and the junction held 0 bases outside the gene matches. Germline lookup yields CDR1 KGHSH and CDR2 LQKENI. CDR3 DNA: TGTGCCAGCTCACCACTAGCGGGAGCCTACAATGAGCAGTTCTTC. Translated, it gives CASSPLAGAYNEQFF. The complete variable domain, with remaining parts taken from reference TRBV18 and TRBJ2-1, reads NAGVMQNPRHLVRRRGQEARLRCSPMKGHSHVYWYRQLPEEGLKFMVYLQKENIIDESGMPKERFSAEFPKEGPSILRIQQVVRGDSAAYFCASSPLAGAYNEQFFGPGTRLTVL.

J is TRBJ1-2 and V is TRBV5-1; 7 bases agree with TRBD1. Germline CDR1 and CDR2: SGHRS and YFSETQ. V shed 0 bases, J shed 4 bases, and the junction held 15 bases outside the gene matches. The CDR3 totals 18 residues. The CDR3 is CASSLGSLRDRRSYGYTF. CDR3 bases: TGCGCCAGCAGCTTGGGCTCTCTCCGGGACAGAAGGTCCTATGGCTACACCTTC.

This clone appeared once. Other nucleotide sequences from this sample produce the same CDR3. The chain couples TRBV30 to TRBJ2-2, with D possibly being TRBD1 or TRBD2 (5 bases each). V was shortened by 3 bases and J by 4 bases, with 15 bases between the two germline ends. The germline CDR1 and CDR2 sequences are GTSNPN and SVGIG (reference sequence). The CDR3 extends over 15 amino acids. The chain's CDR3 is CAWSFRDRVTGELFF. In DNA form, the CDR3 reads TGTGCCTGGAGCTTCCGGGACCGAGTCACCGGGGAGCTGTTTTTT. Full variable domain (remainder filled in from reference TRBV30 and TRBJ2-2): SQTIHQWPATLVQPVGSPLSLECTVEGTSNPNLYWYRQAAGRGLQLLFYSVGIGQISSEVPQNLSASRPQDRQFILSSKKLLLSDSGFYLCAWSFRDRVTGELFFGEGSRLTVL.

This rearrangement joins TRBV6-9 to TRBJ2-1; D uncertain. This CDR3 spans 11 amino acids. Per the germline V gene, CDR1 is MNHGY and CDR2 is SVAAGI. Deletions cut 6 bases from V and 7 bases from J, with 7 bases between. The CDR3 nucleotides are TGTGCCAGCAGGGTCGGAAATGAGCAGTTCTTC. Its translation is CASRVGNEQFF.

The rearrangement links TRBV11-3 to TRBJ2-3; D not certain. The CDR3 consists of 14 residues. CDR1 and CDR2 from the germline V gene are SGHNT and YENEEA. Trimming cost V 4 bases and J 2 bases, with 10 bases left between them. CDR3 nucleotides: TGTGCCAGCAGCTCGACGGAGTCCACAGATACGCAGTATTTT. This gives the protein CASSSTESTDTQYF.

This chain joins TRBV6-5 and TRBJ2-7, with TRBD2 matching 7 bases. The germline CDR1 and CDR2 sequences are MNHEY and SVGAGI. V shed 5 bases and J 0 bases; nucleotides not matched to a gene: 7. This CDR3 is 15 amino acids long. The CDR3 loop is CASSPRGGPSYEQYF. In DNA, the CDR3 is TGTGCCAGCAGTCCCCGGGGAGGGCCCTCCTACGAGCAGTACTTC.

This clone was found a few times. The chain combines TRBV10-3 with TRBJ1-6; tentative D call: TRBD1 (6 bases). The CDR3 contains 16 residues. The germline CDR1 and CDR2 sequences are ENHRY and SYGVKD. The V gene lost 4 bases and the J gene lost 5 bases, with 15 bases spanning the gap. The CDR3 reads CAISVNRDTDNSPLHF. The CDR3 DNA is TGTGCCATCAGTGTAAACCGGGACACCGATAATTCACCCCTCCACTTT.

The chain joins TRBV7-8 to TRBJ2-3; unclear D gene. The CDR3 runs 12 residues. The germline CDR1 and CDR2 sequences are SGHVS and FQNEAQ. V was cut by 5 bases and J by 6 bases, with 9 bases left in between. In DNA, the CDR3 is TGTGCCAGCAGCCTTAGCCGGGATACGCAGTATTTT. As protein: CASSLSRDTQYF.

The chain links TRBV27 to TRBJ2-1; 12 bases are shared with TRBD2. Trimming took 6 bases from V and 12 from J; bases not matched to a gene: 15. Germline CDR1 reads MNHEY; CDR2 reads SMNVEV (reference sequence). This CDR3 spans 16 amino acids. The CDR3 sequence: CASRELASGRAPRQFF. In DNA, the CDR3 is TGTGCCAGCAGGGAACTGGCTAGCGGGAGGGCCCCAAGGCAGTTCTTC.

The rearrangement links TRBV9 to TRBJ2-5, with 11 bases identical to TRBD2. Germline CDR1 reads SGDLS; CDR2 reads YYNGEE. J gave up 2 bases and V 3 bases, and 9 bases lay outside the gene matches. This CDR3 is 17 amino acids long. The CDR3 DNA is TGTGCCAGCAGCGAGGGGGGACTAGCGGACCTACAAGAGACCCAGTACTTC. This gives the protein CASSEGGLADLQETQYF.

Worth noting for this clone: One junction end disagrees with the germline gene, perhaps due to a read error. The V gene is TRBV4-3, the J gene TRBJ2-2; 7 positions match TRBD1. This CDR3 is 18 amino acids long. CDR1 is LGHNA, CDR2 YSLEER, per germline. CDR3 in amino acids: CASSKEGAVPTNTGELFF. CDR3 DNA sequence: TGCGCCAGCAGCAAAGAGGGGGCTGTCCCTACAAACACCGGGGAGCTGTTTTTT.

This clone was detected only a few times. Other nucleotide sequences from this sample produce the same CDR3. J is TRBJ1-5 and V is TRBV2; D is unresolved. The CDR3 contains 13 residues. With 1 base removed from V and 1 base from J, the gap between germline ends came to 2 bases. Germline CDR1 and CDR2: SNHLY and FYNNEI. The CDR3 reads CASSEESNQPQHF. The CDR3 region has the DNA TGTGCCAGCAGTGAAGAAAGCAATCAGCCCCAGCATTTT.

The chain carries TRBV6-6 and TRBJ2-3; 9 bases are shared with TRBD2. Per germline, CDR1 MNHNY and CDR2 SVGAGI (reference sequence). V shed 5 bases and J 4 bases; nucleotides not matched to a gene: 7. This CDR3 has 15 amino acids. The CDR3 DNA reads as TGTGCCAGCAGTCAACGCGGGAGGGCCCCAGATACGCAGTATTTT. Translation gives CASSQRGRAPDTQYF.

The J gene is TRBJ1-1, the V gene TRBV5-1; TRBD1 matches 8 bases. Germline lookup yields CDR1 SGHRS and CDR2 YFSETQ. The V segment lost 2 bases and the J segment 2 bases; nucleotides outside the gene matches: 20. The CDR3 extends over 20 amino acids. This chain's CDR3 is CASSFSTISPWTGYNTEAFF. CDR3 coding DNA: TGCGCCAGCAGCTTCTCCACTATATCACCGTGGACAGGGTATAACACTGAAGCTTTCTTT. Filled out from reference TRBV5-1 and TRBJ1-1, the complete variable domain reads KAGVTQTPRYLIKTRGQQVTLSCSPISGHRSVSWYQQTPGQGLQFLFEYFSETQRNKGNFPGRFSGRQFSNSRSEMNVSTLELGDSALYLCASSFSTISPWTGYNTEAFFGQGTRLTVV.

On this clone itself: A much larger clone lies one base from this, so it may be a read error. Distinct nucleotide sequences in the sample also encode this CDR3. The chain's CDR3 is CASSSNPGQGRGGYTF. The DNA of the CDR3 is TGCGCCAGCAGCTCCAACCCGGGGCAGGGACGCGGTGGCTACACCTTC. This sequence joins TRBV5-1 and TRBJ1-2; tentative D call: TRBD1 (5 bases). V lost 3 bases and J 7 bases, leaving 22 bases between the germline ends. CDR3 length: 16 residues. Germline loops: CDR1 SGHRS, CDR2 YFSETQ. The full variable domain, rest sourced from reference TRBV5-1 and TRBJ1-2, is KAGVTQTPRYLIKTRGQQVTLSCSPISGHRSVSWYQQTPGQGLQFLFEYFSETQRNKGNFPGRFSGRQFSNSRSEMNVSTLELGDSALYLCASSSNPGQGRGGYTFGSGTRLTVV.

Remarks on this clone: This sample also contains other DNA sequences that code for the same CDR3. The genes are TRBV7-2 and TRBJ2-1, with 9 positions matching TRBD2. This CDR3 region has 15 residues. Per germline, CDR1 SGHTA and CDR2 FQGNSA. The V segment lost 5 bases and the J segment 4 bases; nucleotides outside the gene matches: 6. The CDR3 DNA sequence: TGTGCCAGCAGCGCGGGACTAGCCGCTTACAATGAGCAGTTCTTC. It translates to CASSAGLAAYNEQFF.

This chain connects TRBV5-1 to TRBJ1-2; D unresolved. V dropped 1 base and J dropped 8 bases, with 12 bases sitting between them. Germline loops: CDR1 SGHRS, CDR2 YFSETQ. The CDR3 totals 13 residues. This CDR3 is CASSLTDQGGYTF. The DNA of the CDR3 is TGCGCCAGCAGCTTGACAGACCAAGGGGGCTACACCTTC.

J is TRBJ2-5 and V is TRBV2; TRBD2 matches 10 bases. The CDR3 covers 16 residues. Germline values: CDR1 SNHLY, CDR2 FYNNEI. Trimming at V came to 3 bases and at J to 5 bases, leaving 9 bases not matched to a gene. The CDR3 DNA reads TGTGCCAGCAGTGATCCACCTGGGACTAGCGAGGAGACCCAGTACTTC. Translating it yields CASSDPPGTSEETQYF.

This clone has more than one count but fewer than ten. The rearrangement links TRBV29-1 to TRBJ2-5; D perhaps matches TRBD2 (6 bases). The germline gives CDR1 SQVTM, CDR2 ANQGSEA. The CDR3 is made up of 13 amino acids. V lost 6 bases and J 0 bases, leaving 11 bases between the germline ends. CDR3 bases: TGCAGCGTCGGACTAAGATACCAAGAGACCCAGTACTTC. It translates to CSVGLRYQETQYF. The full variable domain, its missing parts supplied by reference TRBV29-1 and TRBJ2-5, is SAVISQKPSRDICQRGTSLTIQCQVDSQVTMMFWYRQQPGQSLTLIATANQGSEATYESGFVIDKFPISRPNLTFSTLTVSNMSPEDSSIYLCSVGLRYQETQYFGPGTRLLVL.

As regards this clone: This likely stems from a read error, as it lies one base from a far larger clone. The chain couples TRBV15 to TRBJ1-3; 7 bases line up with TRBD1. The germline V gene has CDR1 LNHNV and CDR2 YYDKDF (reference sequence). The CDR3 is 15 amino acids. The CDR3 nucleotides are TGTGCCACCAGCACAGACAGGGCGGCTGGAAACGCCATATATTTT. This gives the protein CATSTDRAAGNAIYF.

V is TRBV9 and J is TRBJ2-1; D may correspond to TRBD1 or TRBD2 (6 bases each). V lost 3 bases and J lost 6, with 13 bases in between. The V gene's germline CDR1 is SGDLS and CDR2 YYNGEE. The CDR3 is made up of 14 amino acids. This CDR3 is CASSARGTPNEQFF. The CDR3 DNA reads as TGTGCCAGCAGCGCCCGCGGGACACCCAATGAGCAGTTCTTC.

The rearrangement links TRBV12-5 to TRBJ1-1; D gene uncertain. V was trimmed by 1 base and J by 1 base, leaving 4 bases between them. Germline V gene sequence: CDR1 LGHNT, CDR2 FRNRAP. This CDR3 has 13 residues. The CDR3: CASGLETNTEAFF. The CDR3 DNA reads TGTGCTAGTGGTTTGGAAACGAACACTGAAGCTTTCTTT.

This clone was seen only a few times. The chain links TRBV5-6 to TRBJ2-1, with 9 bases matching TRBD2. The CDR3 loop spans 18 amino acids. The J segment lost 4 bases and the V segment lost 0 bases, leaving 11 bases of the junction unmatched. Germline CDR1 SGHDT, CDR2 YYEEEE. CDR3 residues: CASSLAPSGGRGYNEQFF. CDR3 bases: TGTGCCAGCAGCTTGGCTCCCTCGGGCGGGAGGGGTTACAATGAGCAGTTCTTC.

The chain has TRBV5-4 and TRBJ2-7; 16 bases align to TRBD2. The V and J ends lost 4 bases and 6 bases, in that order; junction bases with no gene match: 10. The germline CDR1 and CDR2 sequences are SGHNT and YYREEE (reference sequence). The CDR3 loop spans 17 amino acids. CDR3 coding DNA: TGTGCCAGCAGCCTGGCCGGGACTAGCGGGAGGGCCAGCGAGCAGTACTTC. Protein: CASSLAGTSGRASEQYF.